This T cell receptor (beta chain) was obtained from a study of long-term antiretroviral therapy in people with HIV. Survey level was the resolution at which the v3.0 immunoSEQ assay ran. The method was immunoSEQ multiplex PCR; TCRdb's version includes in-frame clones alone and lacks a portion of them. The profile covers 18,000 or so clones, with roughly 73% appearing a single time and roughly 7.5% taken by the ten largest. The CDR3 has 14 amino acids. Germline loops: CDR1 PRHDT, CDR2 FYEKMQ (reference sequence). V was pared by 5 bases and J by 4 bases, with 12 bases between. The V gene is TRBV13, the J gene TRBJ1-3, with D hard to call. This specimen consisted of unsorted PBMCs, obtained at the start of antiretroviral therapy, before treatment. The sequence was obtained from a woman aged 40-49 years with HIV. CDR3 in amino acids: CASSLTRLGNTIYF. For the CDR3, the DNA is TGTGCCAGCAGCCTGACACGGTTGGGAAACACCATATATTTT.